The 30 T cell receptor beta chains presented below share a single source sample, sequenced in a study of identical twins. TCRdb processed the 5' RACE reads anew with MiXCR; each CDR3 protein has one entry. This sample has about 250,000 distinct CDR3 sequences, with approximately 8% found just once. The data also belong to a second study, concerning yellow fever vaccine responses in identical twins.

Sequenced sample: CD8+ T cells sorted from blood. These receptors were collected from a woman aged 18-30 years in good health.

This clonotype appeared a few times. V usage is TRBV28 and J usage is TRBJ2-7, with TRBD1 matching over 7 bases. Germline assignment: CDR1 MDHEN and CDR2 SYDVKM. The trim removed 3 bases at V and 2 bases at J, leaving 7 bases unmatched. The CDR3 loop spans 15 amino acids. The CDR3 DNA sequence: TGTGCCAGCAGTTTTAGCAGGGGGATTGCCTACGAGCAGTACTTC. This sequence encodes CASSFSRGIAYEQYF. Supplemented by reference TRBV28 and TRBJ2-7, the full variable domain reads DVKVTQSSRYLVKRTGEKVFLECVQDMDHENMFWYRQDPGLGLRLIYFSYDVKMKEKGDIPEGYSVSREKKERFSLILESASTNQTSMYLCASSFSRGIAYEQYFGPGTRLTVT.

This chain connects TRBV11-2 to TRBJ2-1, with 10 bases identical to TRBD1. The CDR3 is made up of 17 amino acids. After removal of 5 bases from V and 0 bases from J, the junction contained 7 bases not matched to a gene. The germline gives CDR1 SGHAT, CDR2 FQNNGV. This chain's CDR3 is CASSDGTGVSSYNEQFF. CDR3 DNA: TGTGCCAGCAGCGACGGGACAGGGGTCAGCTCCTACAATGAGCAGTTCTTC. Full variable domain (outside the CDR3, taken from reference TRBV11-2 and TRBJ2-1): EAGVAQSPRYKIIEKRQSVAFWCNPISGHATLYWYQQILGQGPKLLIQFQNNGVVDDSQLPKDRFSAERLKGVDSTLKIQPAKLEDSAVYLCASSDGTGVSSYNEQFFGPGTRLTVL.

This clonotype was detected ten times or more. This chain uses TRBV2 with TRBJ2-7, with 7 bases fitting TRBD1. Germline CDR1 reads SNHLY; CDR2 reads FYNNEI. The CDR3 contains 12 residues. The V segment lost 6 bases and the J segment 7 bases; nucleotides outside the gene matches: 6. The CDR3 here is CASSLPDREQYV. The CDR3 DNA follows: TGTGCCAGCAGCCTTCCGGACAGGGAGCAGTACGTC.

This clonotype was picked up many times. This chain joins TRBV29-1 and TRBJ2-1; no firm D call. The CDR3 runs 14 residues. Per germline, CDR1 SQVTM and CDR2 ANQGSEA. Trimming removed 2 bases from V and 1 base from J, with 9 bases in between. The CDR3 reads CSVETYESYNEQFF. The CDR3 nucleotides are TGCAGCGTTGAAACATACGAATCCTACAATGAGCAGTTCTTC.

The chain uses TRBV24-1 and TRBJ2-5; D is uncertain. Between the trimmed V and J ends, which lost 3 bases and 2 bases, there was a span of 3 bases. This CDR3 has 12 amino acids. Germline V gene lookup returns CDR1 KGHDR and CDR2 SFDVKD. CDR3 residues: CATSDTQETQYF. The CDR3 DNA sequence: TGTGCCACCAGTGATACTCAAGAGACCCAGTACTTC.

The rearrangement links TRBV23-1 to TRBJ2-3; TRBD1 matches at 7 bases. TRBV23-1 is an open reading frame whose function is uncertain. V gave up 9 bases and J gave up 7 bases; unmatched junction bases: 4. This CDR3 is 11 amino acids long. CDR3 region: CARTGAHTQYF. CDR3 DNA sequence: TGCGCCAGAACAGGGGCGCATACGCAGTATTTT.

The chain links TRBV4-1 to TRBJ2-7; D is undetermined. This CDR3 region has 13 residues. Germline V lookup: CDR1 MGHRA, CDR2 YSYEKL. V lost 6 bases and J 4 bases, leaving 13 bases between the germline ends. The CDR3 region is CASSFRVQYEQYF. The CDR3 DNA follows: TGCGCCAGCAGTTTCCGGGTCCAGTACGAGCAGTACTTC.

The rearrangement uses TRBV3-1 and TRBJ1-2; TRBD1 aligns across 7 bases. The CDR3 has 16 residues. V lost 4 bases, J lost 0 bases, and 8 bases stayed unmatched. In germline, CDR1 is LGHDT, CDR2 YNNKEL (reference sequence). The CDR3 region has the DNA TGTGCCAGCAGCCTCGGGACAGCGAGAGCTAACTATGGCTACACCTTC. It translates to CASSLGTARANYGYTF.

This clonotype has more than one count but fewer than ten. The gene calls are TRBV10-2 and TRBJ2-1; 8 nucleotides line up with TRBD2. The junction had 6 bases not matched to a gene; V was cut back by 2 bases and J by 0 bases. Looked up from germline, CDR1 is WSHSY and CDR2 is SAAADI. The CDR3 covers 17 residues. For the CDR3, the DNA is TGCGCCAGCAGTGAGATGGGACTAGTTTCCTCCTACAATGAGCAGTTCTTC. This codes for CASSEMGLVSSYNEQFF.

This chain joins TRBV6-1 and TRBJ2-3, with 9 bases lining up with TRBD2. Germline loops: CDR1 MNHNS, CDR2 SASEGT. The CDR3 is made up of 18 amino acids. Trimming removed 6 bases from V and 2 bases from J; junction bases left unmatched: 15. CDR3 coding DNA: TGTGCCAGCAGCCCACTGGTGGCTAGCGGGGCGGCCACAGATACGCAGTATTTT. This gives the protein CASSPLVASGAATDTQYF.

The CDR3: CASSRGPGGWDVGYTF. The CDR3 coding sequence is TGTGCCAGCAGTCGGGGGCCAGGGGGTTGGGATGTAGGCTACACCTTC. The chain couples TRBV6-1 to TRBJ1-2, with 7 bases lining up with TRBD1. Germline CDR1 is MNHNS and CDR2 is SASEGT. J was trimmed by 8 bases and V by 5 bases; bases with no gene match: 17. This CDR3 spans 16 amino acids.

The V and J genes are TRBV2 and TRBJ2-5, with TRBD2 identical over 14 bases. The length of the CDR3 is 16 residues. Germline assignment: CDR1 SNHLY and CDR2 FYNNEI. Trimming cost V 5 bases and J 5 bases; bases outside gene matches: 7. Here the CDR3 DNA reads TGTGCCAGCAGTCCTGGGACTAGCGGGAGTTGGGAGACCCAGTACTTC. This encodes CASSPGTSGSWETQYF. Full variable domain (remainder filled in from reference TRBV2 and TRBJ2-5): EPEVTQTPSHQVTQMGQEVILRCVPISNHLYFYWYRQILGQKVEFLVSFYNNEISEKSEIFDDQFSVERPDGSNFTLKIRSTKLEDSAMYFCASSPGTSGSWETQYFGPGTRLLVL.

This clonotype has at least ten counts. V is TRBV29-1 and J is TRBJ2-1; 10 nucleotides agree with TRBD2. Germline CDR1 is SQVTM and CDR2 is ANQGSEA. J was trimmed by 7 bases and V by 3 bases; bases with no gene match: 9. The CDR3 is 15 amino acids. The CDR3 bases are TGCAGCGTTGAGGAGAGCGGGAGGGCCTTTAATGAGCAGTTCTTC. Translating it yields CSVEESGRAFNEQFF.

This clonotype came up many times. V gene TRBV6-4 combines with J gene TRBJ2-2, with D uncertain. The CDR3 loop spans 15 amino acids. Trimming took 6 bases from V and 3 from J, leaving 14 bases between them. Germline CDR1 is MRHNA and CDR2 is SNTAGT. CDR3 bases: TGTGCCAGCAGCGCCGAGGAAGGTGACACCGGGGAGCTGTTTTTT. It encodes CASSAEEGDTGELFF.

In this sample, this clonotype turned up a few times. The rearrangement uses TRBV6-5 and TRBJ2-1; 14 nucleotides align to TRBD2. In germline, CDR1 is MNHEY, CDR2 SVGAGI. J was trimmed by 0 bases and V by 4 bases; bases with no gene match: 8. The CDR3 has 19 amino acids. CDR3 in amino acids: CASSFQPGLAGVSYNEQFF. The CDR3 bases are TGTGCCAGCAGTTTCCAACCGGGACTAGCGGGGGTCTCCTACAATGAGCAGTTCTTC.

The gene calls are TRBV29-1 and TRBJ2-7, with 8 bases that match TRBD1. This CDR3 contains 12 residues. V trimming: 6 bases; J trimming: 4 bases; junction bases outside the gene matches: 5. Germline values: CDR1 SQVTM, CDR2 ANQGSEA. CDR3 in DNA: TGCAGCGTCGTAGGGACAGGATACGAGCAGTACGTC. It translates to CSVVGTGYEQYV.

The rearrangement links TRBV7-8 to TRBJ2-7; D perhaps matches TRBD2 (6 bases). The CDR3 totals 14 residues. V was cut by 5 bases and J by 6 bases, with 17 bases left in between. Looked up from germline, CDR1 is SGHVS and CDR2 is FQNEAQ. CDR3 in DNA: TGTGCCAGCAGCCCAATGGGAGGAGGGCTCGAGCAGTACGTC. Translating gives CASSPMGGGLEQYV.

This chain joins TRBV18 and TRBJ2-5; D not resolved. Between the trimmed V and J ends, which lost 1 base and 2 bases, there was a span of 11 bases. The CDR3 is 15 amino acids. The germline V gene encodes CDR1 KGHSH and CDR2 LQKENI. This CDR3 reads CASSPLLAQQETQYF. DNA of the CDR3: TGTGCCAGCTCACCACTCTTGGCGCAACAAGAGACCCAGTACTTC.

This rearrangement joins TRBV7-8 to TRBJ2-1; D remains ambiguous. CDR1 is SGHVS, CDR2 FQNEAQ, per germline. Deletions cut 1 base from V and 8 bases from J, with 9 bases between. The CDR3 contains 13 residues. This chain's CDR3 is CASSLDPSDEQFF. As DNA, the CDR3 is TGTGCCAGCAGCTTAGACCCTAGTGATGAGCAGTTCTTC.

This clonotype was counted ten times or more. The chain has TRBV9 and TRBJ1-1, with D perhaps matching TRBD1 (5 bases). CDR3 length equals 15 residues. V was clipped by 0 bases and J by 1 base, with 10 bases between them. Germline V lookup: CDR1 SGDLS, CDR2 YYNGEE. The CDR3 here is CASSVGPGGNTEAFF. The CDR3 nucleotides read TGTGCCAGCAGCGTAGGGCCGGGGGGGAACACTGAAGCTTTCTTT.

This clonotype was picked up many times. This chain uses TRBV12-3 or TRBV12-4 with TRBJ2-5, with D unclear. V was cut by 4 bases and J by 1 base, with 7 bases left in between. This CDR3 comprises 13 residues. CDR3 DNA sequence: TGTGCCAGCAGTTCTGGTAGCCAAGAGACCCAGTACTTC. It codes for CASSSGSQETQYF.

This clonotype was seen repeatedly, ten times or more. The V call is TRBV12-3 or TRBV12-4, the J call TRBJ1-4, with TRBD1 matching 8 bases. CDR3 size: 15 residues. The V and J ends lost 5 bases and 6 bases, in that order; junction bases with no gene match: 8. The CDR3 here is CASSPTGDPDEKLFF. CDR3 in DNA: TGTGCCAGCAGTCCGACAGGGGATCCGGATGAAAAACTGTTTTTT.

The J gene is TRBJ1-5, the V gene TRBV15, with a possible D match to TRBD1 (6 bases). With 1 base removed from V and 3 bases from J, the gap between germline ends came to 13 bases. Germline V lookup: CDR1 LNHNV, CDR2 YYDKDF (reference sequence). This CDR3 spans 16 amino acids. The CDR3 protein is CATSRGEDRHNQPQHF. The CDR3, as DNA: TGTGCCACCAGCAGAGGGGAAGACAGGCACAATCAGCCCCAGCATTTT.

This clonotype was counted at least ten times. The chain carries TRBV3-1 and TRBJ2-1; D ambiguous. The CDR3 is 19 amino acids. Germline V CDR1 and CDR2: LGHDT, YNNKEL (reference sequence). Trimming shortened V by 1 base and J by 0 bases, and 19 bases separated the two germline ends. The CDR3 nucleotides read TGTGCCAGCAGCCAAGGATATAGGTTTATAGTTAGCTCCTACAATGAGCAGTTCTTC. It specifies CASSQGYRFIVSSYNEQFF.

This clonotype was seen repeatedly, ten times or more. The chain employs TRBV12-3 or TRBV12-4 and TRBJ2-5; maybe TRBD1 (5 bases). V shed 3 bases and J shed 5 bases, with 10 bases lying between them. The CDR3 is made up of 13 amino acids. The CDR3 DNA follows: TGTGCCAGCAGTTTTAGGGGTGGGGAGACCCAGTACTTC. It is translated as CASSFRGGETQYF.

This clonotype was observed many times. For the CDR3, the DNA is TGTGCCAGCAGTTCCCGGACAGGAACGCACCTATATGGCTACACCTTC. As protein: CASSSRTGTHLYGYTF. The genes are TRBV12-3 or TRBV12-4 and TRBJ1-2; 7 bases match TRBD1. Losses at the gene ends were 4 bases for V and 5 bases for J; bases not matched to a gene: 13. This CDR3 spans 16 amino acids.

The rearrangement links TRBV7-9 to TRBJ1-6; no reliable D call. The CDR3 contains 13 residues. Germline loops: CDR1 SEHNR, CDR2 FQNEAQ (reference sequence). V shed 6 bases and J shed 6 bases, with 9 bases lying between them. The CDR3 DNA reads TGTGCCAGCAGGCCACCGGGTAATTCACCCCTCCACTTT. This encodes CASRPPGNSPLHF.

This rearrangement joins TRBV27 to TRBJ2-1, with TRBD2 identical over 10 bases. The CDR3 is 16 amino acids. From germline, CDR1 is MNHEY and CDR2 SMNVEV (reference sequence). The trim removed 5 bases at V and 0 bases at J, leaving 4 bases unmatched. In DNA form, the CDR3 reads TGTGCCAGCAGTGCTAGCGGGAGTCACTCCTACAATGAGCAGTTCTTC. The encoded protein is CASSASGSHSYNEQFF.

The chain has TRBV7-9 and TRBJ2-1; the match to TRBD1 covers 7 bases. The CDR3 totals 16 residues. With V trimmed by 5 bases and J by 2 bases, 9 bases remained unmatched. From germline, CDR1 is SEHNR and CDR2 FQNEAQ (reference sequence). In DNA, the CDR3 is TGTGCCAGCAGCCCCAGGACAGGCATTACCTACAATGAGCAGTTCTTC. Amino acid sequence: CASSPRTGITYNEQFF.

There are a few counts of this clonotype. The rearrangement uses TRBV6-1 and TRBJ1-5; TRBD1 matches 8 bases. V dropped 6 bases and J dropped 2; count of bases not matched to a gene: 6. Germline assignment: CDR1 MNHNS and CDR2 SASEGT. The CDR3 is made up of 15 amino acids. In DNA, the CDR3 is TGTGCCAGCAGCGCGGACAGGGCGGGCAATCAGCCCCAGCATTTT. Its translation is CASSADRAGNQPQHF.